This TCR beta chain derives from a study of T cells after posttransplantation cyclophosphamide. Cyclophosphamide on days +3 and +4 followed busulfan-fludarabine conditioning and a marrow graft. Overall study results and limits: TRB overlap between skin or GI tissue T cells and blood was limited. Recipient CMV seropositivity and CMV reactivation strongly tracked TRB clonality.

Note on this clone: Its antigen remains unknown.

V was cut by 3 bases and J by 7 bases, with 10 bases left in between. The CDR3 extends over 13 amino acids. The germline V gene has CDR1 ENHRY and CDR2 SYGVKD. Data came from immunoSEQ multiplex PCR; TCRdb stores just in-frame clones and leaves some out. The table includes under 3,000 clones, around 85% detected once. The gene calls are TRBV10-3 and TRBJ1-5; D not resolved. The sequencing used PBMCs, collected after allogeneic stem cell transplant with posttransplant cyclophosphamide. This clonotype was sampled from a male patient in his thirties who received an allogeneic stem cell transplant from a related donor, was CMV-positive, and had acute GVHD only. Among the T cells, some may be from the graft donor. This chain's CDR3 is CAISDLKEQPQHF. CDR3 DNA: TGTGCCATCAGTGACCTTAAGGAGCAGCCCCAGCATTTT.